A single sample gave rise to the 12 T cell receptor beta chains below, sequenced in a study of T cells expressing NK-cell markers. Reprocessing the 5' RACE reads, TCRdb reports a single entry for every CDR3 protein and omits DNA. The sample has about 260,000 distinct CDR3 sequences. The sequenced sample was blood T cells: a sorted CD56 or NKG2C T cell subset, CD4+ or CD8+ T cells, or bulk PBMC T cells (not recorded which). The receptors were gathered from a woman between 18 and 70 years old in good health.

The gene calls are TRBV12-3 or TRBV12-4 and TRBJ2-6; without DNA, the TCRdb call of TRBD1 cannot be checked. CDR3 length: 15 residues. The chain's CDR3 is CASGRVLSGANVLTF.

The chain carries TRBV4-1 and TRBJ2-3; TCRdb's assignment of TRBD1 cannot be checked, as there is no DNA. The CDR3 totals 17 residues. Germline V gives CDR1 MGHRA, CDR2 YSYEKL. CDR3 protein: CASSHLFRDPARDTQYF.

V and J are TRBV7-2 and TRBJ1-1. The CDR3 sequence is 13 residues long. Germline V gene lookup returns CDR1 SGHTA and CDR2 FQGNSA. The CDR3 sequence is CASSLRLGTEAFF.

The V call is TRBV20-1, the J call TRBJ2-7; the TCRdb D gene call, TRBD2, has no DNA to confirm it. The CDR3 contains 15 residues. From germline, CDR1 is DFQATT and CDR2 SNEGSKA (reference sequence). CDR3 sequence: CSATSSGRGSYEQYF.

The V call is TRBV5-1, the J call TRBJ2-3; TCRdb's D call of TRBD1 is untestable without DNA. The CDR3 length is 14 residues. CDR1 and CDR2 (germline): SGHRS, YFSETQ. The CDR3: CASSLVGQTIRQYF.

This CDR3 reads CAISENRRSYEQYF. The chain combines TRBV10-3 with TRBJ2-7. The CDR3 length is 14 residues. In germline, CDR1 is ENHRY, CDR2 SYGVKD.

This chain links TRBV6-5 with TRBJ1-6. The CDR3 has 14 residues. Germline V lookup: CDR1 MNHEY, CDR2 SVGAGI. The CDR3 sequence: CASSYLKGNSPLHF.

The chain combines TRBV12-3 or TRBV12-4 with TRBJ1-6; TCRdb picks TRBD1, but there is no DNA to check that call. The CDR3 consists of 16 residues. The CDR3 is CASSFSSARGNSPLHF.

CDR3 in amino acids: CASSLDRRNEQFF. This chain connects TRBV7-2 to TRBJ2-1; TCRdb gives TRBD1 as the D gene, but with no DNA this cannot be confirmed. This CDR3 has 13 amino acids. Germline loops: CDR1 SGHTA, CDR2 FQGNSA.

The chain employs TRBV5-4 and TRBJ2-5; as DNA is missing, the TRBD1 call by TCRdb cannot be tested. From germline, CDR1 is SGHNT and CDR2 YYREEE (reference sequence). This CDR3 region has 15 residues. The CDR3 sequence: CASSPNLWGQETQYF.

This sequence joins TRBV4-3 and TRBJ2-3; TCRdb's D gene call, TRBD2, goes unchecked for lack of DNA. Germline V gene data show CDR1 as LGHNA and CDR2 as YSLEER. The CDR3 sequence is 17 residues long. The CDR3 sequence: CASSPSKTSGVGDTQYF.

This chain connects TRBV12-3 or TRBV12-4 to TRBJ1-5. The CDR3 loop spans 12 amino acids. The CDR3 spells CASSPLDQPQYF.